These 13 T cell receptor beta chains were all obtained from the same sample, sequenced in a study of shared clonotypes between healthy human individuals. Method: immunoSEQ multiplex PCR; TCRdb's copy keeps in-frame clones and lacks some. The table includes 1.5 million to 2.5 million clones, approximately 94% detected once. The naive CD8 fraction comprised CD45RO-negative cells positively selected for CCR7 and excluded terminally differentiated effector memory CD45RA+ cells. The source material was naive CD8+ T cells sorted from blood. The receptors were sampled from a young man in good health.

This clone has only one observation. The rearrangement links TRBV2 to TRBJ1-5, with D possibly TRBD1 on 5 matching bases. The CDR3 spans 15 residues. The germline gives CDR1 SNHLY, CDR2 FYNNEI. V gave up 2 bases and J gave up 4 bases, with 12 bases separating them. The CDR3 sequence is CASSEWGGINQPQHF. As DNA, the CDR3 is TGTGCCAGCAGTGAATGGGGGGGGATTAATCAGCCCCAGCATTTT.

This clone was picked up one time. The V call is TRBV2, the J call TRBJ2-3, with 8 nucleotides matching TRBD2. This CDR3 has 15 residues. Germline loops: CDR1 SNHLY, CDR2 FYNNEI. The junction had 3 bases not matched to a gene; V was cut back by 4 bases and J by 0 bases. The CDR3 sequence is CASSGVAGSTDTQYF. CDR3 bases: TGTGCCAGCAGTGGGGTAGCGGGGAGCACAGATACGCAGTATTTT.

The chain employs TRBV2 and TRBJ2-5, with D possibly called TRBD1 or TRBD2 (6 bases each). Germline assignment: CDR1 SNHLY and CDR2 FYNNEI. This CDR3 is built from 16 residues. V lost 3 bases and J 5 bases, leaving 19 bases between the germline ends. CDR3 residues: CASSDLGGQDPETQYF. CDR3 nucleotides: TGTGCCAGCAGTGATTTAGGGGGGCAGGATCCGGAGACCCAGTACTTC.

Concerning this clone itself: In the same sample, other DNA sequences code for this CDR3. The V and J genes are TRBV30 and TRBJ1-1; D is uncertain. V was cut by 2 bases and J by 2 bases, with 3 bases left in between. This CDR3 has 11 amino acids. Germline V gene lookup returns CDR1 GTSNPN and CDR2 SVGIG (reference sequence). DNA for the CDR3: TGTGCCTGGAGTTACAACACTGAAGCTTTCTTT. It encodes CAWSYNTEAFF.

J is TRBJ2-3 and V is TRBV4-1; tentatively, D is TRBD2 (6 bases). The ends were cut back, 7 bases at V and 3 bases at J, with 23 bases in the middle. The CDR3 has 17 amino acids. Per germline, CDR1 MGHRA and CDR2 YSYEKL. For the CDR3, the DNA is TGCGCCAGCACTCCCCAGACATTAGCGGTAGGAACAGATACGCAGTATTTT. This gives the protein CASTPQTLAVGTDTQYF.

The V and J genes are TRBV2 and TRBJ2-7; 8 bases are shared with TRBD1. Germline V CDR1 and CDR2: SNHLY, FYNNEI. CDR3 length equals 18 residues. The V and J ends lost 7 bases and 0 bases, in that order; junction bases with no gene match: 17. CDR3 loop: CASTGQGFGSGLSYEQYF. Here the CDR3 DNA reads TGTGCCAGCACCGGACAGGGTTTCGGGTCAGGGCTCTCCTACGAGCAGTACTTC. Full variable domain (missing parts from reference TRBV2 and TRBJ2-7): EPEVTQTPSHQVTQMGQEVILRCVPISNHLYFYWYRQILGQKVEFLVSFYNNEISEKSEIFDDQFSVERPDGSNFTLKIRSTKLEDSAMYFCASTGQGFGSGLSYEQYFGPGTRLTVT.

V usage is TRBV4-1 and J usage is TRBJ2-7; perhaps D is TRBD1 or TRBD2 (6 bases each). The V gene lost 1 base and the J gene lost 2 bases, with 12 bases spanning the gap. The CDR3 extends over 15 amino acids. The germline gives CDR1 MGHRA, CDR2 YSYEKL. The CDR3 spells CASSQGKGGPYEQYF. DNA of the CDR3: TGCGCCAGCAGCCAAGGGAAGGGGGGCCCCTACGAGCAGTACTTC.

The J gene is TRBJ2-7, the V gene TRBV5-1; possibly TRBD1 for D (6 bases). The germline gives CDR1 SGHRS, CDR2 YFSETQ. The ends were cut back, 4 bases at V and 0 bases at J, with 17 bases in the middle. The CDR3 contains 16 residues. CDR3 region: CASSVGTPLASYEQYF. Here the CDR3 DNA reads TGCGCCAGCAGCGTCGGGACACCTTTAGCCTCCTACGAGCAGTACTTC.

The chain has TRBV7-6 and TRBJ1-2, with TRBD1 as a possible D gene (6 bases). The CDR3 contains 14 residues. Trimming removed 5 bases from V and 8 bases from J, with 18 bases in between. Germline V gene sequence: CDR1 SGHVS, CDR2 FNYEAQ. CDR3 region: CASSLTTGTSGYTF. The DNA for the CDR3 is TGTGCCAGCAGCCTCACCACAGGGACTTCGGGCTACACCTTC. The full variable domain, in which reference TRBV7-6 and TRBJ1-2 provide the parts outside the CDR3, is GAGVSQSPRYKVTKRGQDVALRCDPISGHVSLYWYRQALGQGPEFLTYFNYEAQQDKSGLPNDRFSAERPEGSISTLTIQRTEQRDSAMYRCASSLTTGTSGYTFGSGTRLTVV.

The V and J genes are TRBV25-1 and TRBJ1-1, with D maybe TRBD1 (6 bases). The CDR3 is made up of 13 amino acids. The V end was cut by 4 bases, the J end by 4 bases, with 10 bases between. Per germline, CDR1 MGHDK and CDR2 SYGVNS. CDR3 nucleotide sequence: TGTGCCAGCAGTGCCGGACAGCTCACTGAAGCTTTCTTT. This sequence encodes CASSAGQLTEAFF.

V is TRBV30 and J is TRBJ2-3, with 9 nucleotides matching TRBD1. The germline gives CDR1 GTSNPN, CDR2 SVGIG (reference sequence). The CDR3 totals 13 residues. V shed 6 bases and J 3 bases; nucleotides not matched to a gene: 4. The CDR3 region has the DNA TGTGCCTGCCACAGGGGGCGAACAGATACGCAGTATTTT. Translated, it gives CACHRGRTDTQYF.

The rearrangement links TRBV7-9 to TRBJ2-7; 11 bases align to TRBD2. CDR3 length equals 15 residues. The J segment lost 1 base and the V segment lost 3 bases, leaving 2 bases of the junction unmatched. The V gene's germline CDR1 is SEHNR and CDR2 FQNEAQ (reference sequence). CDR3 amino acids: CASSFRTSGSYEQYF. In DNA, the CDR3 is TGTGCCAGCAGCTTTCGGACTAGCGGGTCCTACGAGCAGTACTTC.

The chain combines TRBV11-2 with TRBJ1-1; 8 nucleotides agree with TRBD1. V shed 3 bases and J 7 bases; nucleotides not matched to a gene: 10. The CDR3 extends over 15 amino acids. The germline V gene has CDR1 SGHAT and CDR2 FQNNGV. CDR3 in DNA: TGTGCCAGCAGCTTGACCCTGGACAGGGCGTTTGAAGCTTTCTTT. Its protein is CASSLTLDRAFEAFF. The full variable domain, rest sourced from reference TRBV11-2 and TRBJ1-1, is EAGVAQSPRYKIIEKRQSVAFWCNPISGHATLYWYQQILGQGPKLLIQFQNNGVVDDSQLPKDRFSAERLKGVDSTLKIQPAKLEDSAVYLCASSLTLDRAFEAFFGQGTRLTVV.